The T cell receptor beta chain under discussion was sequenced for a study of T cell responses to AZD1222 COVID-19 vaccine. On the study more broadly: Researchers grouped second doses given at about 4 or about 12 weeks into one pool.

Study findings and constraints: At study baseline, merely five or six AZD1222 recipients were seropositive. Unmutated variant regions are reportedly targeted by nearly half of spike-specific TCRs.

The CDR3 consists of 13 residues. The ends were cut back, 1 base at V and 3 bases at J, with 7 bases in the middle. Profiling relied on immunoSEQ multiplex PCR, and the TCRdb table lists in-frame clones only, not all of them. Of just over 80,000 clones listed, 75% to 90% were seen once; the top ten hold approximately 5.7%. Concerning this clone: Its cognate antigen is unknown.

The material was peripheral blood, obtained on day 0 of AZD1222 vaccination. The origin of this receptor is an adult in good health. This chain links TRBV12-3 or TRBV12-4 with TRBJ2-7; unclear D gene. The CDR3 spells CASSLGWGYEQYF. The CDR3 DNA reads as TGTGCCAGCAGTTTAGGGTGGGGCTACGAGCAGTACTTC.